This entry features one T cell receptor (beta chain) sequence. What it recognizes is unknown. Germline CDR1 SGHAT, CDR2 FQNNGV. Trimming took 3 bases from V and 8 from J, leaving 13 bases between them. The CDR3 is 13 amino acids. The entry originates in a study of T cell responses to AZD1222 COVID-19 vaccine. Study-level information: Second doses that came at about 4 or about 12 weeks were put together. Overall study findings and caveats: Females outnumbered males among donors, who were mostly white British; clonal diversity was possibly underestimated. Nearly half of spike-specific TCRs reportedly target variant regions that are unmutated in the B.1.351 and B.1.1.7 variants. Recipients of two AZD1222 doses showed rising Spike-specific TCR breadth and depth.

The method was immunoSEQ multiplex PCR; TCRdb's version includes in-frame clones alone and lacks a portion of them. The sample includes 120,000 to 150,000 clones, about 91% seen only once; the top ten take about 4.5%. The sample in question was peripheral blood, obtained on day 0 of AZD1222 vaccination. V and J are TRBV11-2 and TRBJ1-2; D is possibly TRBD1 (5 bases). The clonotype comes from an adult in good health. CDR3 protein: CASSFSLGEGYTF. CDR3 DNA: TGTGCCAGCAGCTTCTCGTTAGGGGAGGGCTACACCTTC.